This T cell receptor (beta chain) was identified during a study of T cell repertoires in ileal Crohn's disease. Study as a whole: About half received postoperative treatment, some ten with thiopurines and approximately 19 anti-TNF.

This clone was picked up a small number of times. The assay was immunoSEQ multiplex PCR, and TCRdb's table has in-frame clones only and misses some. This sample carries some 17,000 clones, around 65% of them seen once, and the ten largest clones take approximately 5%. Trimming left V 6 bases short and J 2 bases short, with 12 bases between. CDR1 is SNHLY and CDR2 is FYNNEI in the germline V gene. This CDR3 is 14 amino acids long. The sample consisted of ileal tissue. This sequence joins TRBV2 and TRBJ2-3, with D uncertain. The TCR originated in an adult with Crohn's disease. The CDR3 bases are TGTGCCAGCAGACTTCAGCGCAACACAGATACGCAGTATTTT. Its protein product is CASRLQRNTDTQYF.